This T cell receptor (beta chain) was recorded in a study of blood T cell repertoires in COVID-19. Study as a whole: Some COVID-19 samples were acute and others convalescent; all came from the United States, Italy and Spain.

In the original workflow: Reference gene primer amplification gave nucleated cell count estimates. Sequenced by immunoSEQ multiplex PCR; TCRdb stores in-frame clones only, minus some. V and J calls and clone size are those listed in that table; D and trimming were worked out from the DNA. This table has 190,000 or so clones, approximately 86% appearing once. Before they entered the study, exposed participants had met a COVID-19 case within 2 weeks. The sequenced material came from PBMCs or T cells enriched from blood (not recorded which). This sequence originates from a woman younger than 45 who had been exposed to COVID-19.

CDR3 bases: TGTGCCAGCAGCTCAGTAGCGGGGGGGACCTCACAGACGCAGTATTTT. Its protein product is CASSSVAGGTSQTQYF. V gene TRBV7-3 combines with J gene TRBJ2-3; the match to TRBD2 covers 11 bases. V trimming: 4 bases; J trimming: 9 bases; junction bases outside the gene matches: 12. The CDR3 covers 16 residues. Germline V CDR1 and CDR2: SGHTA, FQGTGA.